This T cell receptor (beta chain) came from a study of OX40 agonist ivuxolimab in advanced cancers. TCRdb's table, derived via immunoSEQ multiplex PCR, lists solely in-frame clones and lacks some. The repertoire has about 62,000 clones, 79% of them found once; the top ten carry approximately 11%. The germline gives CDR1 MGHDK, CDR2 SYGVNS. This CDR3 has 14 residues. Sequencing was performed on CD4+ or CD8+ T cells sorted from blood, taken in a trial of the OX40 agonist ivuxolimab. The TCR sequence derives from an adult with an advanced solid tumor such as melanoma, head and neck, liver or kidney cancer. The rearrangement joins TRBV25-1 to TRBJ2-5, with 10 nucleotides matching TRBD1. The closer fit of TRBJ2-7 to the DNA end suggests the J call may be wrong. CDR3 sequence: CASSKTGGLYEQYF. The DNA for the CDR3 is TGTGCCAGCAGTAAGACAGGGGGCCTTTACGAGCAGTACTTC.